The entry that follows covers one T cell receptor beta chain sequence. The data were taken from a study of blood T cell repertoires in COVID-19. Whole-study context: Samples taken during acute and convalescent COVID-19 were collected in the United States, Italy and Spain. T cells, B-cell-depleted T cells, or PBMCs provided the cDNA or gDNA that served as material.

V was cut by 1 base and J by 3 bases, with 10 bases left in between. The CDR3 is 14 residues long. From germline, CDR1 is LNHDA and CDR2 SQIVND (reference sequence). Per the original data handling: The assay estimated nucleated cells by amplifying reference gene primers. TCRdb's table, derived via immunoSEQ multiplex PCR, lists solely in-frame clones and lacks some. Clone size and V and J calls were adopted from that table, with D and trimming inferred from the DNA. This table has just over 250,000 clones, around 87% appearing once. The receptor's source is a woman aged 45-65 years with acute or convalescent COVID-19. This sequence joins TRBV19 and TRBJ2-7, with a possible D match to TRBD1 (5 bases). What was sequenced was peripheral blood. This CDR3 is CASSIGAGNYEQYF. Written as DNA, the CDR3 is TGTGCCAGTAGTATAGGGGCAGGGAACTACGAGCAGTACTTC.